Below, 14 T cell receptor beta chains from the same sample are listed, as sequenced in a study of PD-L1 blockade in urothelial cancer. Some clones are missing from TCRdb's copy, which holds only in-frame ones; the method was immunoSEQ multiplex PCR. This table holds 40,000 to 45,000 clones, roughly 91% found once. This material consisted of PBMCs, taken around atezolizumab (anti-PD-L1) treatment. The origin of the receptors is a woman aged 60-75 years with urothelial cancer.

The rearrangement links TRBV10-2 to TRBJ1-5; D might be TRBD1 (6 bases). Per germline, CDR1 WSHSY and CDR2 SAAADI. V gave up 8 bases and J gave up 2 bases, with 16 bases separating them. This CDR3 is built from 15 residues. In nucleotides, the CDR3 is TGCGCCAGCCGACAGGACCTCGGGGGCAATCAGCCCCAGCATTTT. Translation: CASRQDLGGNQPQHF.

This chain connects TRBV6-5 to TRBJ1-1, with D unresolved. Per the germline V gene, CDR1 is MNHEY and CDR2 is SVGAGI. V lost 2 bases and J lost 10, with 11 bases in between. CDR3 length equals 12 residues. CDR3 sequence reads: CASSYNFEVAFF. The CDR3 region has the DNA TGTGCCAGCAGTTACAACTTTGAGGTAGCTTTCTTT.

The CDR3 DNA follows: TGCAGCGTTGAATCTCCGGGGGGCACAGATACGCAGTATTTT. Translation: CSVESPGGTDTQYF. The chain is built from TRBV29-1 and TRBJ2-3; weak D call: TRBD2 (6 bases). The V end was cut by 2 bases, the J end by 1 base, with 10 bases between. Per the germline V gene, CDR1 is SQVTM and CDR2 is ANQGSEA. The CDR3 consists of 14 residues.

The chain employs TRBV7-3 and TRBJ2-7; 8 nucleotides match TRBD2. The CDR3 sequence is 13 residues long. J was trimmed by 2 bases and V by 3 bases; bases with no gene match: 0. Germline values: CDR1 SGHTA, CDR2 FQGTGA. This chain's CDR3 is CASSLREAYEQYF. In DNA, the CDR3 is TGTGCCAGCAGCTTGCGGGAGGCCTACGAGCAGTACTTC.

V and J are TRBV14 and TRBJ1-2, with 7 bases that match TRBD1. After removal of 4 bases from V and 4 bases from J, the junction contained 9 bases not matched to a gene. The CDR3 is 15 residues long. Germline V gene sequence: CDR1 SGHDN, CDR2 FVKESK. CDR3: CASSRSSRDSYGYTF. The CDR3 nucleotides read TGTGCCAGCAGCCGAAGCTCCCGGGACAGCTATGGCTACACCTTC.

This clone was recorded once. The rearrangement uses TRBV15 and TRBJ1-4; tentatively, D is TRBD1 (5 bases). Germline V CDR1 and CDR2: LNHNV, YYDKDF (reference sequence). This CDR3 is 14 amino acids long. Trimming cost V 1 base and J 2 bases, with 5 bases left between them. CDR3 in amino acids: CATSRAGTNEKLFF. The CDR3 DNA follows: TGTGCCACCAGCAGAGCAGGGACTAATGAAAAACTGTTTTTT.

The V gene is TRBV4-2, the J gene TRBJ2-1, with 8 bases aligning to TRBD2. CDR1 is LGHNA, CDR2 YNFKEQ, per germline. CDR3 length equals 16 residues. Trimming at V came to 3 bases and at J to 10 bases, leaving 14 bases not matched to a gene. For the CDR3, the DNA is TGTGCCAGCAGCCAGAGCGGGGGACTACCTCAGGGGGAGCAGTTCTTC. Its protein is CASSQSGGLPQGEQFF.

The CDR3 coding sequence is TGTGCCAGCAGTTACGGCGGGAGGATCTACGAGCAGTACTTC. Translated: CASSYGGRIYEQYF. The chain carries TRBV5-6 and TRBJ2-7; 8 nucleotides agree with TRBD2. The germline V gene encodes CDR1 SGHDT and CDR2 YYEEEE. The CDR3 is made up of 14 amino acids. V dropped 5 bases and J dropped 3; count of bases not matched to a gene: 7.

The chain combines TRBV18 with TRBJ2-2, with D perhaps TRBD1 (6 bases). The CDR3 has 14 amino acids. Between the trimmed V and J ends, which lost 3 bases and 2 bases, there was a span of 7 bases. Per germline, CDR1 KGHSH and CDR2 LQKENI. In DNA form, the CDR3 reads TGTGCCAGCTCACCGGACAGTAACACCGGGGAGCTGTTTTTT. This encodes CASSPDSNTGELFF.

The chain links TRBV5-1 to TRBJ2-7; 10 nucleotides align to TRBD2. V lost 0 bases, J lost 2 bases, and 2 bases stayed unmatched. Germline V gene sequence: CDR1 SGHRS, CDR2 YFSETQ. The CDR3 is made up of 15 amino acids. In nucleotides, the CDR3 is TGCGCCAGCAGCTTGGGACTAGCGGGTACCTACGAGCAGTACTTC. Protein: CASSLGLAGTYEQYF.

Only one count was recorded for this clone. The V call is TRBV7-2, the J call TRBJ2-1; 8 bases are a match to TRBD1. J gave up 8 bases and V 5 bases, and 14 bases lay outside the gene matches. CDR1 SGHTA and CDR2 FQGNSA come from the germline V gene. CDR3 length: 16 residues. CDR3 protein: CASSNFRTGRGDEQFF. CDR3 sequence (DNA): TGTGCCAGCAGCAACTTCCGGACAGGGAGAGGGGATGAGCAGTTCTTC.

The chain joins TRBV7-3 to TRBJ2-1, with 9 bases identical to TRBD1. CDR3 size: 15 residues. The junction had 9 bases not matched to a gene; V was cut back by 5 bases and J by 7 bases. Germline values: CDR1 SGHTA, CDR2 FQGTGA. CDR3 residues: CASSPGTGSRNEQFF. In nucleotides, the CDR3 is TGTGCCAGCAGCCCCGGGACAGGGAGCAGGAATGAGCAGTTCTTC.

CDR3 sequence: CASSLVSGGAPDTQYF. The CDR3 DNA reads TGTGCCAGCAGCTTAGTCAGCGGGGGGGCCCCAGATACGCAGTATTTT. J is TRBJ2-3 and V is TRBV7-3, with 10 bases matching TRBD2. V was pared by 2 bases and J by 4 bases, with 6 bases of the junction left unmatched. This CDR3 spans 16 amino acids. Germline assignment: CDR1 SGHTA and CDR2 FQGTGA.

The J gene is TRBJ2-5, the V gene TRBV4-3, with D perhaps matching TRBD1 (5 bases). CDR1 LGHNA and CDR2 YSLEER come from the germline V gene. V dropped 0 bases and J dropped 7 bases, with 12 bases sitting between them. The CDR3 sequence is 14 residues long. In nucleotides, the CDR3 is TGCGCCAGCAGCCAAGAAGGTCAGGGTGGGACCCAGTACTTC. Translating gives CASSQEGQGGTQYF.